This note documents a single TCR beta chain sequence. The antigen it binds to is not known. Per-nucleotide qualities are absent, and no much larger clonotype sits a single base away. This sample stems from a study of blood T cell repertoires in COVID-19 (TCRdb year 2020). Looking at the study overall: The collaborator samples originated in the United States, Italy and Spain and spanned the acute and convalescent phases of COVID-19. The material from the prospective study consisted of cDNA or gDNA derived from T cells, B-cell-depleted T cells, or PBMCs. The dataset comprised deeply sampled blood TCRbeta repertoires from subjects exposed to, actively infected with, or recovered from COVID-19. The repertoires were released in a freely available public database meant as a resource for research on the immune response to SARS-CoV-2. The samples were drawn from the first 160 participants of the ongoing ImmuneRACE study and from over 950 subjects provided by 6 global collaborators. The sample metadata nearly always contained a de-identified subject ID, COVID-19 status, age in years and sex. Where HLA class I and class II types were available, the types were taken from metadata supplied by the sample provider, not from assay-based typing.

What the authors observed across the whole study: The amount of clinical and demographic metadata varied by source and participant and was provided uncurated.

The immunoSEQ Assay, a bias-controlled multiplex PCR, was used to amplify TCRbeta CDR3 regions from genomic DNA. The authors' analysis ran thus. The number of nucleated cells in each sample was estimated by amplification of reference gene primers within the assay. Sequence reads were collapsed and filtered to measure the absolute abundance of every unique TCRbeta CDR3 rearrangement. Productive Simpson clonality was computed per sample as the square root of Simpson's diversity index over productive rearrangements. TCRdb stores this immuneACCESS table with in-frame sequences only. Part of the clones is absent; in the studies checked, under half of the shortfall reflects unresolved V genes, and no reason is known for the rest. V and J calls and clone size come straight from that table; D and trimming were deduced from the DNA. This sample is represented by a few hundred thousand clones; around 86% of them were singletons. The top ten clonotypes cover 0.94% of the sample.

Reading the germline V gene gives CDR1 SGHDN and CDR2 FVKESK. Trimming takes 2 bases off V and 4 bases off J; junction bases not matched to a gene: 6. From cysteine to phenylalanine, the CDR3 is 15 amino acids long. Here the CDR3 DNA is all that survives: 45 bases in frame from base 1. A second Seattle source provided samples from volunteer blood donors who had recovered from COVID-19. Collaborating institutions collected whole blood in K2EDTA tubes following their own protocols. For TCRbeta analysis, collaborators shipped samples in one of three forms: frozen whole blood, isolated PBMCs, or DNA extracted from either of those sample types.

What was sequenced was peripheral blood. The rearranged chain carries TRBV14 and TRBJ2-7, with 9 bases aligning to TRBD2. This clonotype was obtained from a woman aged 40 to 55 who had recovered from COVID-19. The CDR3 protein is CASSQSRLAVYEQYF. The bases are TGTGCCAGCAGCCAATCTCGACTAGCGGTATACGAGCAGTACTTC.